This T cell receptor beta chain was recorded in a study of cytomegalovirus exposure and HLA in healthy donors. Primers included in the PCR were 60 Vbeta and 13 Jbeta primers. Clones were read by immunoSEQ multiplex PCR, and TCRdb kept only the in-frame ones, dropping some. This table has roughly 160,000 clones, 73% appearing once. About this clone itself: Antigen specificity is unknown.

Whole-study findings and limits: The listing of approximately 160 TCR beta chains classed them as cytomegalovirus-associated. Later work found most CMV-associated TCR beta chains apparently HLA-restricted. High sensitivity and specificity were reportedly achieved when the classifier diagnosed cytomegalovirus status. The authors later linked a missense DCLRE1C variant to TCR beta V- and J-gene trimming.

The length of the CDR3 is 14 residues. Germline lookup yields CDR1 SNHLY and CDR2 FYNNEI. The TCR sequence derives from a woman between 18 and 30 years old in good health and CMV-seropositive. Sequenced sample: PBMCs. The genes are TRBV2 and TRBJ2-5, with a weak D call TRBD2 (5 bases). TRBJ2-7 explains the end of the DNA better; the J call may be wrong. CDR3 coding DNA: TGTGCCAGCAGTTCTGGACTCGGCTCCTACGAGCAGTACTTC. Protein: CASSSGLGSYEQYF.